The sequence of this TCR beta chain was determined in a study of blood T cell repertoires in COVID-19. Overall study: COVID-19 samples from acute and convalescent phases originated in the United States, Italy and Spain. The analysed material was cDNA or gDNA that came from T cells, B-cell-depleted T cells, or PBMCs.

V was cut by 4 bases and J by 2 bases, with 9 bases left in between. CDR3 size: 13 residues. The germline V gene has CDR1 SQVTM and CDR2 ANQGSEA. As originally analysed: Quantification of nucleated cells was approximated via reference gene primer amplification. Only in-frame clones appear in the TCRdb table, and some are missing; sequencing was by immunoSEQ multiplex PCR. V and J calls and clone size are copied from that table; D and trimming were computed from the DNA. Among about 130,000 clones listed, 85% were seen once. The source of this sequence is a man older than 75 with active or convalescent COVID-19. The sample taken for sequencing was peripheral blood. The gene calls are TRBV29-1 and TRBJ1-3, with D perhaps matching TRBD1 (5 bases). DNA for the CDR3: TGCAGCGTTGCCCAGGGTCCTGGAAACACCATATATTTT. Translation gives CSVAQGPGNTIYF.